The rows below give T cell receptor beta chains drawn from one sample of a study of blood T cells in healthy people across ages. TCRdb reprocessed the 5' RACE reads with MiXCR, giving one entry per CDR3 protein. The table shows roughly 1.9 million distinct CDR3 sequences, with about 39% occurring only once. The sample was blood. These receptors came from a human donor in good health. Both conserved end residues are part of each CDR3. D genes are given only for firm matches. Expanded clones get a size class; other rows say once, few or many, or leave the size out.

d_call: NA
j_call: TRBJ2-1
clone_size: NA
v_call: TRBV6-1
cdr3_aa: CASSPRLRIAALRDEQFF
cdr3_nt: TGTGCCAGCAGTCCACGCCTCCGCATAGCGGCCCTTAGGGATGAGCAGTTCTTC

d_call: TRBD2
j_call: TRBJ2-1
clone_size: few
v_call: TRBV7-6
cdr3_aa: CASSESLGTSWFF
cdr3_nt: TGTGCCAGCAGCGAGTCCCTTGGGACTAGCTGGTTCTTC

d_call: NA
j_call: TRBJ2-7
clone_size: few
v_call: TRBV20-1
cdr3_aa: CSARDIPSYEQYF
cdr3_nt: TGCAGTGCTAGGGACATACCCTCCTACGAGCAGTACTTC

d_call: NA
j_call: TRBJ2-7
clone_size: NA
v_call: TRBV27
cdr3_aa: CASSSDAGRYEQYF
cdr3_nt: TGTGCCAGCAGTTCCGATGCAGGCCGGTACGAGCAGTACTTC

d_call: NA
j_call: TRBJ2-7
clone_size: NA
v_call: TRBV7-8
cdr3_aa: CASRFGIGTANYEQYF
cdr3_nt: TGTGCCAGCCGCTTCGGGATCGGTACAGCCAACTACGAGCAGTACTTC

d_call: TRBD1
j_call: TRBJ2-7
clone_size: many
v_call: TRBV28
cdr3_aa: CASEGGTGGSYYEQYF
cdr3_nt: TGTGCCAGCGAAGGGGGGACAGGGGGTTCCTACTACGAGCAGTACTTC

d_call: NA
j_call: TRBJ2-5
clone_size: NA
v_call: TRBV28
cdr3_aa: CASSLRGRDRGETQYF
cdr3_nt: TGTGCCAGCAGTCTCCGGGGCAGGGATCGTGGGGAGACCCAGTACTTC

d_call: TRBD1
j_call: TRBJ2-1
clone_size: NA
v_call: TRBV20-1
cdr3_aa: CSAMTGYEQFF
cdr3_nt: TGCAGTGCTATGACAGGGTATGAGCAGTTCTTC

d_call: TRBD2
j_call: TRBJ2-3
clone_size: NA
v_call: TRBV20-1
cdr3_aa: CSARDQASGVDTQYF
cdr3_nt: TGCAGTGCTAGAGATCAGGCTAGCGGGGTGGATACGCAGTATTTT

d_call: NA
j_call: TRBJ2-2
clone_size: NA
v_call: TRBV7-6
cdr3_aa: CASSKGPNYEQYFGAGELFF
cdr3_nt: NA

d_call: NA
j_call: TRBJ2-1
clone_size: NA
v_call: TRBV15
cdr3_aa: CATSPRSGSSHNEQFF
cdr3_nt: TGTGCCACCAGCCCCCGTAGCGGAAGCTCCCACAATGAGCAGTTCTTC

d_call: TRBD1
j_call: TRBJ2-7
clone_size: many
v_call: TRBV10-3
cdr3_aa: CAIRATGGEQYF
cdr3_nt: TGTGCCATCAGGGCGACAGGGGGGGAGCAGTACTTC

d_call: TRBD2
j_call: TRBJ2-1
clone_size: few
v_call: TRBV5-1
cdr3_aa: CASSPRLAGGLREQFF
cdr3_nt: TGCGCCAGCAGCCCCAGACTAGCGGGGGGGCTAAGAGAGCAGTTCTTC

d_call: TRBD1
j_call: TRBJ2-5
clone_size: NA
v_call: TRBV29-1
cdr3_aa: CSVTGTGAEQYF
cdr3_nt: TGCAGCGTAACCGGGACAGGGGCAGAGCAGTACTTC

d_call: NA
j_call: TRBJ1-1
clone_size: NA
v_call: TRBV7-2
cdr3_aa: CASSLPGEPEAFF
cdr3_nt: TGTGCCAGCAGCTTACCAGGGGAGCCTGAAGCTTTCTTT

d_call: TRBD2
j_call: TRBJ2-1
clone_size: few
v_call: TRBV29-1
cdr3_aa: CSVKGLEDSYNEQFF
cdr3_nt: TGCAGCGTTAAAGGACTAGAGGACTCCTACAATGAGCAGTTCTTC

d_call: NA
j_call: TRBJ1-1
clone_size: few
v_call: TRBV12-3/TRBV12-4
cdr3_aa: CASSLSSVATEAFF
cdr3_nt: TGTGCCAGCAGTTTGTCGTCGGTTGCCACTGAAGCTTTCTTT

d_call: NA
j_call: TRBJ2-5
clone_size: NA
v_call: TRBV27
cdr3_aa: CASSFSLGGAETQYF
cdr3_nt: TGTGCCAGCAGTTTTTCCTTAGGGGGGGCGGAGACCCAGTACTTC

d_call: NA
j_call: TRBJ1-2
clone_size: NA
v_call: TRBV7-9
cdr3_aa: CASSFSGQLYGYTF
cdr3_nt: TGTGCCAGCAGCTTCTCCGGGCAGCTCTATGGCTACACCTTC

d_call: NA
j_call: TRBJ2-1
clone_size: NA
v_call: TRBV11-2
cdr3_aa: CASSTYRNSYNEQFF
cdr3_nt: TGTGCCAGCAGCACCTACAGAAACTCCTACAATGAGCAGTTCTTC

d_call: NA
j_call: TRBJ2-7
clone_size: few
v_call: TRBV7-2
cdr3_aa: CASSLDAGGYEQYF
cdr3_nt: TGTGCCAGCAGCTTAGATGCGGGTGGCTACGAGCAGTACTTC

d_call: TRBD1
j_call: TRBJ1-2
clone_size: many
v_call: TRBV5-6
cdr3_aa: CASSLQGYYGYTF
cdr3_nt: TGTGCCAGCAGCTTACAGGGGTACTATGGCTACACCTTC

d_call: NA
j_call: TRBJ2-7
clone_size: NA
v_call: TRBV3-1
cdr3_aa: CASSQSTWPYEQYF
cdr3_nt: TGTGCCAGCAGCCAATCAACCTGGCCCTACGAGCAGTACTTC

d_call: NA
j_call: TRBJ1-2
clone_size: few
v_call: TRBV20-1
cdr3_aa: CSAPSLANYGYTF
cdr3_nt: TGCAGTGCTCCGAGCCTAGCTAACTATGGCTACACCTTC

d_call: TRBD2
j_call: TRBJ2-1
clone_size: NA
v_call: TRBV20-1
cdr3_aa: CSAPSPSGDYNEQFF
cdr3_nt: TGCAGTGCCCCAAGCCCTAGCGGGGACTACAATGAGCAGTTCTTC

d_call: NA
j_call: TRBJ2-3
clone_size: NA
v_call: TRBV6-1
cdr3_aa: CASSARTRVTDTQYF
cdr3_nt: TGTGCCAGCAGTGCCCGGACGCGGGTGACAGATACGCAGTATTTT

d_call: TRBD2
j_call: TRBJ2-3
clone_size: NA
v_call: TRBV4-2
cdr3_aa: CASSQESSGGYTDTQYF
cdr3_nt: TGTGCCAGCAGCCAAGAGTCTAGCGGGGGCTACACAGATACGCAGTATTTT

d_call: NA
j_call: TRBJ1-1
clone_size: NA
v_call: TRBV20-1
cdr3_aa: CSANRAALNTEAFF
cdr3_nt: TGCAGTGCTAACCGGGCCGCCTTGAACACTGAAGCTTTCTTT

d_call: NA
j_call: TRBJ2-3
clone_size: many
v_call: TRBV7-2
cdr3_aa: CASSLRVRSTDTQYF
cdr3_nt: TGTGCCAGCAGCTTAAGGGTCAGGAGCACAGATACGCAGTATTTT

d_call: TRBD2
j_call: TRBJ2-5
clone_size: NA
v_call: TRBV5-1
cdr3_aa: CASSLRGGKSGGNQETQYF
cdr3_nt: TGCGCCAGCAGCTTGAGAGGGGGCAAAAGCGGGGGGAACCAAGAGACCCAGTACTTC

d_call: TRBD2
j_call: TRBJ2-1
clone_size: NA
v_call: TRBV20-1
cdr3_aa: CSALTSGGAEPYNEQFF
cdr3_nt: TGCAGTGCCCTGACTAGCGGGGGGGCCGAACCCTACAATGAGCAGTTCTTC

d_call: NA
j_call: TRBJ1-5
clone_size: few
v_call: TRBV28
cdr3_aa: CASSSWDTHSNQPQHF
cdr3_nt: TGTGCCAGCAGTTCCTGGGACACCCATAGCAATCAGCCCCAGCATTTT

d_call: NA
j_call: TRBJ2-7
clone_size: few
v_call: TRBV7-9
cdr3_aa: CASSLAFVWWISPYEQYF
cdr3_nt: TGTGCCAGCAGCTTAGCGTTTGTGTGGTGGATCAGCCCCTACGAGCAGTACTTC

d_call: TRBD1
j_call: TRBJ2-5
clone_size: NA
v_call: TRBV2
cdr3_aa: CASSETGGLGETQYF
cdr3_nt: TGTGCCAGCAGTGAGACAGGGGGTCTTGGAGAGACCCAGTACTTC

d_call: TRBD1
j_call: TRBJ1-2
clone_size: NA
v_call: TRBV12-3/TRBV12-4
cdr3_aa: CASSLRETGINGYTF
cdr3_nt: TGTGCCAGCAGTCTCCGTGAGACAGGGATTAATGGCTACACCTTC

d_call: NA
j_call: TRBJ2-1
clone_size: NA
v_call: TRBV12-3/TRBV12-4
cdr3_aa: CASSLGALTYNEQFF
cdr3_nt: TGTGCCAGCAGTTTGGGGGCTCTGACCTACAATGAGCAGTTCTTC

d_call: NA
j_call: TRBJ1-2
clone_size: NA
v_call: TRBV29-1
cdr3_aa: CSVGYGRSNYGYTF
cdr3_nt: TGCAGCGTTGGGTACGGACGTTCAAACTATGGCTACACCTTC

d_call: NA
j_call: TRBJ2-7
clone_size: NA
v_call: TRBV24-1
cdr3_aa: CATWRGSYEQYF
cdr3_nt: TGTGCCACCTGGCGGGGCTCCTACGAGCAGTACTTC

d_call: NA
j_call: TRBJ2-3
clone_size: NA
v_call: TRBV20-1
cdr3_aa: CSARGTARDTQYF
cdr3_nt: TGCAGTGCTAGAGGGACTGCCCGAGATACGCAGTATTTT

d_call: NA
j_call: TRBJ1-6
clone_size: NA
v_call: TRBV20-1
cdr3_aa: CSARGRASNSPLHF
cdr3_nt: TGCAGTGCTAGAGGCCGGGCCTCTAATTCACCCCTCCACTTT

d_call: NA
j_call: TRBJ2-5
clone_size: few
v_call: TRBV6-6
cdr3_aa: CASSTSSETQYF
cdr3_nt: TGTGCCAGCAGTACCAGTTCGGAGACCCAGTACTTC

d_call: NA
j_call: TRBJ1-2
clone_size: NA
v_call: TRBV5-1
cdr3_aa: CASSYYENPQGYTF
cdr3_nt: TGCGCCAGCAGTTACTACGAAAATCCACAAGGCTACACCTTC

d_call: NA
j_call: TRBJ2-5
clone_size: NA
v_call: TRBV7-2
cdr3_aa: CASSRGRTYVQETQYF
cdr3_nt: TGTGCCAGCTCCCGTGGCAGGACTTACGTACAAGAGACCCAGTACTTC